Shown below are 24 T cell receptor beta chains from a single sample sequenced in a study of blood T cell repertoires in COVID-19. Sequencing was performed with immunoSEQ multiplex PCR; in TCRdb, only in-frame clones are kept and a portion is missing. The table shows fewer than 250,000 clones, with 80% to 85% occurring only once. Sequencing was done on a sample of PBMCs or T cells enriched from blood (not recorded which). The source is a woman aged 40 to 50 who had recovered from COVID-19.

This chain uses TRBV6-1 with TRBJ1-2; D possibly corresponds to TRBD1 (5 bases). Trimming shortened V by 2 bases and J by 4 bases, and 14 bases separated the two germline ends. This CDR3 is 15 amino acids long. Germline V CDR1 and CDR2: MNHNS, SASEGT. The CDR3 reads CASSENLGRAYGYTF. The CDR3 DNA reads TGTGCCAGCAGTGAAAATTTAGGCAGGGCCTATGGCTACACCTTC.

This chain links TRBV7-3 with TRBJ2-1; TRBD1 aligns across 7 bases. The V and J ends lost 5 bases and 7 bases, in that order; junction bases with no gene match: 5. CDR3 size: 13 residues. Germline values: CDR1 SGHTA, CDR2 FQGTGA. The CDR3 DNA sequence: TGTGCCAGCAGCCCGACAGGGATGAATGAGCAGTTCTTC. The encoded protein is CASSPTGMNEQFF. Together with reference TRBV7-3 and TRBJ2-1, the CDR3 gives the full variable domain: GAGVSQTPSNKVTEKGKYVELRCDPISGHTALYWYRQSLGQGPEFLIYFQGTGAADDSGLPNDRFFAVRPEGSVSTLKIQRTERGDSAVYLCASSPTGMNEQFFGPGTRLTVL.

The gene calls are TRBV7-8 and TRBJ1-5; D is perhaps TRBD1 (6 bases). Germline V CDR1 and CDR2: SGHVS, FQNEAQ. The CDR3 consists of 14 residues. Trimming stripped 1 base from V and 7 bases from J, with 11 bases between. CDR3 sequence reads: CASSLDRARQPQHF. Here the CDR3 DNA reads TGTGCCAGCAGCTTAGACAGGGCCAGGCAGCCCCAGCATTTT.

The rearrangement links TRBV6-5 to TRBJ1-1, with 8 positions matching TRBD1. Germline CDR1 and CDR2: MNHEY and SVGAGI. Trimming cost V 5 bases and J 4 bases; bases outside gene matches: 3. This CDR3 spans 13 amino acids. The CDR3: CASSMTGVTEAFF. CDR3 bases: TGTGCCAGCAGTATGACAGGGGTCACTGAAGCTTTCTTT.

The genes are TRBV3-1 (or the pseudogene TRBV3-2) and TRBJ2-2, with D possibly TRBD1 on 5 matching bases. The CDR3 runs to 14 residues. CDR1 and CDR2 (germline): LGHDT, YNNKEL (reference sequence). Trimming left V 4 bases short and J 3 bases short, with 9 bases between. The CDR3 coding sequence is TGTGCCAGCAGCCCCGAAGGGGACACCGGGGAGCTGTTTTTT. It specifies CASSPEGDTGELFF.

The J gene is TRBJ1-6, the V gene TRBV5-1; D possibly corresponds to TRBD1 (5 bases). Trimming cost V 0 bases and J 0 bases, with 10 bases left between them. Germline V gene lookup returns CDR1 SGHRS and CDR2 YFSETQ. There are 17 residues in the CDR3. Written as DNA, the CDR3 is TGCGCCAGCAGCTTGGATAGGGGAAGCTCCTATAATTCACCCCTCCACTTT. As protein: CASSLDRGSSYNSPLHF.

This CDR3 is CASSPGTGGFGYTF. In DNA form, the CDR3 reads TGTGCCAGTTCTCCCGGGACAGGGGGCTTTGGCTACACCTTC. The rearrangement uses TRBV19 and TRBJ1-2; 12 bases align to TRBD1. Per the germline V gene, CDR1 is LNHDA and CDR2 is SQIVND (reference sequence). The CDR3 is 14 residues long. V gave up 8 bases and J gave up 7 bases; unmatched junction bases: 8.

V gene TRBV18 combines with J gene TRBJ2-7, with 13 bases aligning to TRBD2. The CDR3 consists of 15 residues. Germline V gene lookup returns CDR1 KGHSH and CDR2 LQKENI. J was trimmed by 6 bases and V by 6 bases; bases with no gene match: 8. The DNA of the CDR3 is TGTGCCAGCTCTCTCGGACTAGCGGGAGCTCTCGAGCAGTACGTC. As protein: CASSLGLAGALEQYV.

The V and J genes are TRBV10-3 and TRBJ2-7; no definite D call. From germline, CDR1 is ENHRY and CDR2 SYGVKD. Trimming removed 4 bases from V and 6 bases from J, with 13 bases in between. There are 13 residues in the CDR3. The CDR3 sequence: CAISGAKNREQYF. The CDR3 DNA reads as TGTGCCATCAGTGGAGCGAAGAACCGCGAGCAGTACTTC.

The V and J genes are TRBV6-5 and TRBJ2-3, with D possibly being TRBD2 (6 bases). The CDR3 contains 13 residues. Germline-derived CDR1 and CDR2 are MNHEY and SVGAGI. V lost 6 bases and J lost 8, with 15 bases in between. The CDR3 loop is CASRRGAEGTQYF. The CDR3 coding sequence is TGTGCCAGCAGGCGCGGGGCTGAAGGTACGCAGTATTTT.

The rearrangement uses TRBV20-1 and TRBJ2-5, with a tentative D call TRBD2 (5 bases). Between the trimmed V and J ends, which lost 5 bases and 5 bases, there was a span of 9 bases. From germline, CDR1 is DFQATT and CDR2 SNEGSKA (reference sequence). This CDR3 contains 11 residues. Here the CDR3 DNA reads TGCAGTGCTTGGACGGGGGAGACCCAGTACTTC. It specifies CSAWTGETQYF.

This chain links TRBV5-6 with TRBJ1-1; 9 bases match TRBD1. V lost 4 bases to trimming and J lost 1 base; unmatched junction nucleotides: 8. CDR3 length: 16 amino acids. In germline, CDR1 is SGHDT, CDR2 YYEEEE. The CDR3 nucleotides are TGTGCCAGCAGCACCTTCTTGACAGGGGGGAACACTGAAGCTTTCTTT. This encodes CASSTFLTGGNTEAFF.

This clone has a single count. The V gene is TRBV10-2, the J gene TRBJ2-3; 9 bases map to TRBD2. The CDR3 has 15 amino acids. The trim removed 7 bases at V and 4 bases at J, leaving 9 bases unmatched. Germline values: CDR1 WSHSY, CDR2 SAAADI. This chain's CDR3 is CASNPRAGGADTQYF. CDR3 DNA sequence: TGCGCCAGCAACCCCAGGGCGGGAGGGGCAGATACGCAGTATTTT.

This chain links TRBV4-2 with TRBJ2-3; TRBD2 agrees at 13 bases. The germline gives CDR1 LGHNA, CDR2 YNFKEQ. The CDR3 consists of 17 residues. V lost 1 base to trimming and J lost 2 bases; unmatched junction nucleotides: 3. The CDR3 DNA reads as TGTGCCAGCAGCCAAGTGGGGACTAGCGGGGCCACAGATACGCAGTATTTT. This encodes CASSQVGTSGATDTQYF.

This clone was found a few times. J is TRBJ2-1 and V is TRBV9; TRBD2 matches 7 bases. CDR1 and CDR2 (germline): SGDLS, YYNGEE. The CDR3 runs to 14 residues. The ends lost 3 bases at V and 4 bases at J; junction bases unmatched: 4. CDR3 in amino acids: CASSAPGGYNEQFF. CDR3 DNA: TGTGCCAGCAGCGCGCCCGGGGGGTACAATGAGCAGTTCTTC.

V and J are TRBV5-6 and TRBJ1-1; TRBD1 matches 9 bases. The CDR3 consists of 13 residues. Per the germline V gene, CDR1 is SGHDT and CDR2 is YYEEEE. Losses at the gene ends were 5 bases for V and 4 bases for J; bases not matched to a gene: 3. The CDR3 protein is CASRLTGGTEAFF. DNA of the CDR3: TGTGCCAGCAGGTTGACAGGGGGCACTGAAGCTTTCTTT.

The chain couples TRBV3-1 (or the pseudogene TRBV3-2) to TRBJ1-2, with 8 bases identical to TRBD1. Looked up from germline, CDR1 is LGHDT and CDR2 is YNNKEL (reference sequence). Losses at the gene ends were 6 bases for V and 6 bases for J; bases not matched to a gene: 6. CDR3 size: 13 residues. CDR3 nucleotide sequence: TGTGCCAGCAGATCTCAGGGGGCGGATGGCTACACCTTC. Translating gives CASRSQGADGYTF.

The CDR3 spells CASSPPTGQGHSPLHF. CDR3 nucleotide sequence: TGTGCCAGCTCACCACCGACGGGACAGGGCCATTCACCCCTCCACTTT. The J gene is TRBJ1-6, the V gene TRBV18; 9 bases match TRBD1. Trimming cost V 0 bases and J 8 bases; bases outside gene matches: 5. This CDR3 has 16 residues. From germline, CDR1 is KGHSH and CDR2 LQKENI.

CDR3 sequence (DNA): TGTGCCTGGAGTGTAGCCAATGGCTACACCTTC. Translation: CAWSVANGYTF. The rearrangement links TRBV30 to TRBJ1-2; D is uncertain. The germline V gene encodes CDR1 GTSNPN and CDR2 SVGIG (reference sequence). The germline V and J ends were trimmed by 0 bases and 6 bases, with 5 bases remaining between them. The CDR3 contains 11 residues. Complete variable domain (other parts from reference TRBV30 and TRBJ1-2): SQTIHQWPATLVQPVGSPLSLECTVEGTSNPNLYWYRQAAGRGLQLLFYSVGIGQISSEVPQNLSASRPQDRQFILSSKKLLLSDSGFYLCAWSVANGYTFGSGTRLTVV.

This chain connects TRBV27 to TRBJ1-1; D remains unclear. The V gene lost 8 bases and the J gene lost 3 bases, with 10 bases spanning the gap. The CDR3 consists of 12 residues. Germline CDR1 and CDR2: MNHEY and SMNVEV (reference sequence). CDR3 bases: TGTGCCAGCGGGAGGGAGTACACTGAAGCTTTCTTT. It yields the protein CASGREYTEAFF.

The chain links TRBV11-2 to TRBJ1-6, with TRBD1 matching over 7 bases. The trim removed 1 base at V and 7 bases at J, leaving 4 bases unmatched. Germline V gene sequence: CDR1 SGHAT, CDR2 FQNNGV. The CDR3 extends over 15 amino acids. The CDR3 DNA reads as TGTGCCAGCAGCTTAGTACAGGGGATGAATTCACCCCTCCACTTT. This translates into CASSLVQGMNSPLHF.

This clone was seen just once. This chain links TRBV5-6 with TRBJ2-3, with 7 bases identical to TRBD1. V was pared by 0 bases and J by 3 bases, with 4 bases of the junction left unmatched. CDR3 length equals 15 residues. CDR1 and CDR2 (germline): SGHDT, YYEEEE. Here the CDR3 reads CASSLAYRGTDTQYF. The DNA of the CDR3 is TGTGCCAGCAGCTTGGCCTACAGGGGAACAGATACGCAGTATTTT.

The chain carries TRBV25-1 and TRBJ1-3; 10 bases align to TRBD1. The junction had 8 bases not matched to a gene; V was cut back by 3 bases and J by 6 bases. This CDR3 is built from 16 residues. The germline V gene encodes CDR1 MGHDK and CDR2 SYGVNS. CDR3 protein: CASSEPGQGIVNTIYF. Here the CDR3 DNA reads TGTGCCAGCAGTGAGCCGGGACAGGGGATTGTAAACACCATATATTTT.

The chain links TRBV21-1 to TRBJ2-3; the table's D call of TRBD2 was not tested on the DNA. TRBV21-1 is flagged as a pseudogene. CDR3 length: 18 amino acids. The CDR3 nucleotides are TGTGCCAGCAGCAAAGGAAGGAGTAGCGGGTTGAGCACAGATACGCAGTATTTT. It specifies CASSKGRSSGLSTDTQYF.